This is a list of T cell receptor beta chains from one sample in a study of CD8 T cells in ankylosing spondylitis. Via MiXCR, TCRdb re-called the 5' RACE reads, giving one row per CDR3 protein. The table has roughly 670,000 distinct CDR3 sequences, roughly 20% seen once; the top ten hold around 19%. Sequences were obtained from blood, either unsorted or a sorted T cell fraction (not recorded which). The receptors shown here come from a male donor with ankylosing spondylitis. Each CDR3 is given with its conserved first and last residue. The D gene is left open where the match is weak. Clone size is given for some rows only: seen once, a few or many times, or a class if the clone is expanded.

V	size	J	D	DNA	CDR3
TRBV7-9	few	TRBJ2-7	TRBD2	TGTGCCAGCAGCCAGTCCTGGCTAGCGGAAAACTCCTACGAGCAGTACTTC	CASSQSWLAENSYEQYF
TRBV28	-	TRBJ1-5	-	TGTGCCAGCAGCCAGACCTTTACAGGGTATCAGCCCCAGCATTTT	CASSQTFTGYQPQHF
TRBV2	-	TRBJ1-2	-	TGTGCCAGCAGTGAATCGGGCACTCAGGGACTCGGCTACACCTTC	CASSESGTQGLGYTF
TRBV20-1	-	TRBJ2-7	-	TGCAGTGCTAGCGGGGTCTACGAGCAGTACTTC	CSASGVYEQYF
TRBV5-4	few	TRBJ2-1	-	TGTGCCAGCAGCTTGTTTTGGGAAGAAACCAATGAGCAGTTCTTC	CASSLFWEETNEQFF
TRBV11-2	-	TRBJ2-7	TRBD2	TGTGCCAGCAACCTCGCCGGACTAGGGCGTTCCTACGAGCAGTACTTC	CASNLAGLGRSYEQYF
TRBV4-1	many	TRBJ1-1	-	TGCGCCAGCAGCCGGACCAGGGGGAACACTGAAGCTTTCTTT	CASSRTRGNTEAFF
TRBV11-2	-	TRBJ2-1	TRBD2	TGTGCCAGCAGCCGCCACTATACCTTAGGGACTAGGAGTAGGTATGAGCAGTTCTTC	CASSRHYTLGTRSRYEQFF
TRBV27	few	TRBJ1-1	-	TGTGCCAGCAGTTTATTCGGTAAACGGCAGGCTGCAAGGATGAACACTGAAGCTTTCTTT	CASSLFGKRQAARMNTEAFF
TRBV20-1	-	TRBJ2-1	-	TGCAGTGCGGAACCTCTATCCTCGAGCGGAGAGCAGTTCTTC	CSAEPLSSSGEQFF
TRBV5-1	-	TRBJ2-7	TRBD2	TGCGCCAGCAGCATTACCGGGACTAGGGACGAGCAGTACTTC	CASSITGTRDEQYF
TRBV7-3	-	TRBJ1-2	-	TGTGCCAGCAGCGCGGCAGCGGGGCCTAACTATGGCTACACCTTC	CASSAAAGPNYGYTF
TRBV3-1	-	TRBJ2-4	TRBD2	TGTGCCCGCAGCCAAACGCCGGGACTAGCGGACCTAGCCAAAAACATTCAGTACTTC	CARSQTPGLADLAKNIQYF
TRBV2	few	TRBJ1-4	TRBD1	TGTGCCAGCAGACCCGGACAGGGGAATTATGAAAAACTGTTTTTT	CASRPGQGNYEKLFF
TRBV20-1	-	TRBJ2-1	TRBD2	TGCAGTGCGACAGTCGGGACTAGCGGGGACAATGAGCAGTTCTTC	CSATVGTSGDNEQFF
TRBV4-1	-	TRBJ1-1	TRBD1	TGCGCCAGCAGCCAACCGCGTGGACAGGGGGAACTCAAAGCTTTCTTT	CASSQPRGQGELKAFF
TRBV19	-	TRBJ1-1	-	TGTGCCAGTACGGCAGGGGAGAGGACTGAAGCTTTCTTT	CASTAGERTEAFF
TRBV20-1	-	TRBJ2-1	TRBD2	TGCAGTGCTGCTTTTGTAGCGGGGGGCAATTCTTATGAGCAGTTCTTC	CSAAFVAGGNSYEQFF
TRBV18	few	TRBJ2-5	TRBD2	TGTGCCAGCTCACCGCGGGGGGTCCAAGAGACCCAGTACTTC	CASSPRGVQETQYF
TRBV5-8	-	TRBJ2-1	-	TGTGCCAGCAGGGGAGTATGGTATGAGCAGTTCTTC	CASRGVWYEQFF
TRBV25-1	few	TRBJ2-2	-	TGTGCCAGCAGTGAATTCGGGGGAACCGGGGAGCTGTTTTTT	CASSEFGGTGELFF
TRBV28	few	TRBJ2-1	-	TGTGCCAGCAGCCGGGCCGCTGATCCTAATGAGCAGTTCTTC	CASSRAADPNEQFF
TRBV3-1	few	TRBJ2-3	-	TGTGCCAGCAACCTGGGGGCCATCACAGATACGCAGTATTTT	CASNLGAITDTQYF
TRBV18	few	TRBJ1-5	TRBD1	TGTGCCAGCTCACCACCGGGACAGGGCCTCGGTCGGCCCCAGCATTTT	CASSPPGQGLGRPQHF
TRBV25-1	-	TRBJ2-7	TRBD2	TGTGCCAGCAGTGAACTGGGGCCCTTCTGGGGATTAGCGGGAGATTCCTACGAGCAGTACTTC	CASSELGPFWGLAGDSYEQYF
TRBV7-9	few	TRBJ2-7	-	TGTGCCAGCAGCTTCGGGGGTGTCTACGAGCAGTACTTC	CASSFGGVYEQYF
TRBV4-2	-	TRBJ1-5	TRBD1	TGTGCCAGCAGCCACCCCCGGGACAGGGTTTATCAGCCCCAGCATTTT	CASSHPRDRVYQPQHF